This TCR beta chain came from a study of shared clonotypes between healthy human individuals. The assay used deep level. Here immunoSEQ multiplex PCR was the method, and the copy in TCRdb shows in-frame clones only, minus some. Of over a million clones detected, 95% to 97% appear once; the ten largest clones hold about 1.2%. The CDR3 spans 16 residues. The V gene lost 9 bases and the J gene lost 0 bases, with 18 bases spanning the gap. This rearrangement joins TRBV23-1 to TRBJ1-5; D remains unclear. TRBV23-1 is labeled an ORF, and its function is uncertain. The sequence was collected from a man aged 25 to 40 in good health. Specimen: naive CD4+ T cells sorted from blood. The subset: CD45RA+ positively selected. The CDR3: CARSDGRNYSNQPQHF. CDR3 coding DNA: TGCGCCAGGTCGGACGGGAGGAATTATAGCAATCAGCCCCAGCATTTT.